This record concerns one T cell receptor beta chain sequence. Germline loops: CDR1 SGHDT, CDR2 YYEEEE. There are 13 residues in the CDR3. V was pared by 3 bases and J by 6 bases, with 13 bases between. These data belong to a study of blood T cell repertoires in COVID-19. Across the whole study: The United States, Italy and Spain supplied acute and convalescent COVID-19 samples. PBMCs, B-cell-depleted T cells, or T cells provided the cDNA or gDNA that made up the material.

Under the authors' procedure: Nucleated cell number was recorded as an estimate derived from reference gene primer amplification. Repertoires were generated with immunoSEQ multiplex PCR, while TCRdb's copy carries only in-frame clones and drops some. V and J calls and clone size are as listed in that table; D and trimming were resolved from the DNA. This table has about 110,000 clones, approximately 82% appearing once. This TCR was sampled from an elderly woman with active or convalescent COVID-19. The rearrangement links TRBV5-6 to TRBJ2-7; D is possibly TRBD2 (6 bases). Sequenced: peripheral blood. The CDR3 is CASSSGVWREQYF. The CDR3 DNA is TGTGCCAGCAGCTCGGGGGTGTGGCGCGAGCAGTACTTC.